This entry lists 32 T cell receptor beta chains sequenced from one sample in a study of T cell repertoires in cytomegalovirus infection. MiXCR, run by TCRdb on the reads, gives a single entry per CDR3 protein. The data contain roughly 700,000 distinct CDR3 sequences, 33% of them seen just once; the ten biggest clones take up about 20%. These receptors have no known antigen. The specimen comprised cultured PBMCs, sampled from culture after CMV antigen stimulation. Receptor source: a human donor in good health (CMV status not recorded). Some clones in this sample may be carry-over from other donors' samples.

This chain's CDR3 is CSVAGAGGTDTQYF. CDR3 nucleotides: TGCAGCGTGGCGGGGGCCGGGGGCACAGATACGCAGTATTTT. The chain is built from TRBV29-1 and TRBJ2-3, with TRBD2 as a possible D gene (7 bases). The CDR3 sequence is 14 residues long. Trimming took 6 bases from V and 1 from J, leaving 14 bases between them. Germline V gene data show CDR1 as SQVTM and CDR2 as ANQGSEA.

This clonotype was detected only a few times. The V and J genes are TRBV6-2 or TRBV6-3 and TRBJ1-2; the match to TRBD1 covers 9 bases. The V gene end was trimmed by 8 bases and the J gene end by 3 bases; junction bases not matched to a gene: 16. CDR1 is MNHEY and CDR2 is SVGEGT in the germline V gene. This CDR3 is 17 amino acids long. The CDR3 nucleotides are TGTGCCAGCTCTCAGCGAACCGGGACAGGGAGTGACTATGGCTACACCTTC. Amino acid sequence: CASSQRTGTGSDYGYTF.

The J gene is TRBJ2-2, the V gene TRBV19, with D possibly matching TRBD1 (5 bases). CDR1 is LNHDA, CDR2 SQIVND, per germline (reference sequence). V was cut by 6 bases and J by 2 bases, with 22 bases left in between. There are 18 residues in the CDR3. Written as DNA, the CDR3 is TGTGCCAGTAGCGAATTGGGTCAGGGCCAGATCAACACCGGGGAGCTGTTTTTT. Its translation: CASSELGQGQINTGELFF.

The J gene is TRBJ1-6, the V gene TRBV20-1; 8 nucleotides agree with TRBD1. The CDR3 covers 17 residues. CDR1 is DFQATT and CDR2 is SNEGSKA in the germline V gene (reference sequence). Losses at the gene ends were 0 bases for V and 10 bases for J; bases not matched to a gene: 14. The CDR3 sequence: CSARDFRHGQGLSPLHF. CDR3 DNA sequence: TGCAGTGCTAGAGATTTTCGACACGGACAGGGTTTGTCACCCCTCCACTTT.

This chain uses TRBV6-6 with TRBJ1-2; 7 positions match TRBD1. The V and J ends lost 6 bases and 4 bases, in that order; junction bases with no gene match: 2. CDR1 is MNHNY, CDR2 SVGAGI, per germline (reference sequence). The CDR3 covers 12 residues. CDR3 sequence reads: CASRTGRYGYTF. The CDR3 DNA reads TGTGCCAGCAGGACAGGGCGCTATGGCTACACCTTC.

This chain uses TRBV4-1 with TRBJ1-5; D not resolved. Germline V gives CDR1 MGHRA, CDR2 YSYEKL. Trimming took off 0 bases at V and 6 bases at J, with 12 bases between the two ends. This CDR3 spans 15 amino acids. CDR3 residues: CASSQEEGVGQPQHF. The CDR3 nucleotides are TGCGCCAGCAGCCAAGAGGAGGGCGTGGGTCAGCCCCAGCATTTT.

The chain has TRBV5-4 and TRBJ1-3, with TRBD1 identical over 8 bases. Germline V CDR1 and CDR2: SGHNT, YYREEE (reference sequence). CDR3 size: 13 residues. V dropped 3 bases and J dropped 8; count of bases not matched to a gene: 4. CDR3 in DNA: TGTGCCAGCAGCTCGACAGGGGTCGACACCATATATTTT. Translation: CASSSTGVDTIYF.

The V and J genes are TRBV4-2 and TRBJ2-3, with 7 nucleotides matching TRBD1. The J segment lost 5 bases and the V segment lost 2 bases, leaving 10 bases of the junction unmatched. Germline V gene data show CDR1 as LGHNA and CDR2 as YNFKEQ. This CDR3 spans 16 amino acids. CDR3 loop: CASSQRPRQGVDTQYF. In DNA, the CDR3 is TGTGCCAGCAGCCAAAGACCCCGACAGGGAGTAGATACGCAGTATTTT.

V usage is TRBV10-3 and J usage is TRBJ1-2; 7 positions agree with TRBD1. After removal of 9 bases from V and 3 bases from J, the junction contained 4 bases not matched to a gene. The CDR3 is 12 amino acids. Germline V gene lookup returns CDR1 ENHRY and CDR2 SYGVKD. CDR3 sequence (DNA): TGTGCCATACAGGGGCGGGACTATGGCTACACCTTC. Translated: CAIQGRDYGYTF.

The CDR3 loop reads CASSRDTGATDTQYF. The CDR3 coding sequence is TGTGCCAGCAGCCGAGACACAGGGGCCACAGATACGCAGTATTTT. The gene calls are TRBV7-2 and TRBJ2-3, with TRBD1 matching over 7 bases. The ends lost 5 bases at V and 2 bases at J; junction bases unmatched: 7. This CDR3 contains 15 residues. Germline assignment: CDR1 SGHTA and CDR2 FQGNSA.

This clonotype was seen a handful of times. The rearrangement uses TRBV19 and TRBJ2-3; 7 nucleotides align to TRBD2. From germline, CDR1 is LNHDA and CDR2 SQIVND (reference sequence). Trimming removed 1 base from V and 2 bases from J; junction bases left unmatched: 6. CDR3 length equals 16 residues. Written as DNA, the CDR3 is TGTGCCAGTAGTATAGTGAGCGGGGCGATCACAGATACGCAGTATTTT. Its protein is CASSIVSGAITDTQYF. Using reference TRBV19 and TRBJ2-3 for the parts outside the CDR3, the full variable domain is DGGITQSPKYLFRKEGQNVTLSCEQNLNHDAMYWYRQDPGQGLRLIYYSQIVNDFQKGDIAEGYSVSREKKESFPLTVTSAQKNPTAFYLCASSIVSGAITDTQYFGPGTRLTVL.

This chain joins TRBV5-6 and TRBJ1-1, with D possibly matching TRBD1 (6 bases). Germline lookup yields CDR1 SGHDT and CDR2 YYEEEE. With 0 bases removed from V and 6 bases from J, the gap between germline ends came to 9 bases. The CDR3 is made up of 13 amino acids. Here the CDR3 DNA reads TGTGCCAGCAGCTTGGACAGGGTTTCTGAAGCTTTCTTT. Translated: CASSLDRVSEAFF.

This clonotype has more than one count but fewer than ten. The chain recombines TRBV6-6 with TRBJ1-6; D ambiguous. The CDR3 is 15 residues long. Per the germline V gene, CDR1 is MNHNY and CDR2 is SVGAGI (reference sequence). V dropped 2 bases and J dropped 4 bases, with 9 bases sitting between them. CDR3 nucleotide sequence: TGTGCCAGCAGTTACGCCATCTCGTATAATTCACCCCTCCACTTT. Protein product: CASSYAISYNSPLHF.

Only a few counts were recorded for this clonotype. The V gene is TRBV7-9, the J gene TRBJ2-2; the D is unclear. Per germline, CDR1 SEHNR and CDR2 FQNEAQ (reference sequence). The CDR3 covers 16 residues. V lost 6 bases and J 2 bases, leaving 16 bases between the germline ends. The CDR3 DNA sequence: TGTGCCAGCAGGGCCGGATGGACCGATAACACCGGGGAGCTGTTTTTT. Residues: CASRAGWTDNTGELFF.

This clonotype was seen a handful of times. This sequence joins TRBV24-1 and TRBJ2-1; D unclear. The CDR3 consists of 14 residues. Germline loops: CDR1 KGHDR, CDR2 SFDVKD. Between the trimmed V and J ends, which lost 1 base and 7 bases, there was a span of 10 bases. In nucleotides, the CDR3 is TGTGCCACCAGTGATTTCGAGTCGGAGAATGAGCAGTTCTTC. Protein product: CATSDFESENEQFF.

The chain is built from TRBV5-6 and TRBJ1-5; perhaps TRBD1 as D (5 bases). This CDR3 contains 15 residues. Germline-derived CDR1 and CDR2 are SGHDT and YYEEEE. With 0 bases removed from V and 3 bases from J, the gap between germline ends came to 10 bases. This CDR3 is CASSLAGLPNQPQHF. The CDR3 nucleotides read TGTGCCAGCAGCTTGGCAGGGCTCCCCAATCAGCCCCAGCATTTT. The full variable domain, with the rest looked up from reference TRBV5-6 and TRBJ1-5, is DAGVTQSPTHLIKTRGQQVTLRCSPKSGHDTVSWYQQALGQGPQFIFQYYEEEERQRGNFPDRFSGHQFPNYSSELNVNALLLGDSALYLCASSLAGLPNQPQHFGDGTRLSIL.

This chain joins TRBV10-2 and TRBJ2-7; TRBD2 is a possible D gene (5 bases). CDR1 and CDR2 from the germline V gene are WSHSY and SAAADI. The CDR3 contains 14 residues. The V end lost 4 bases, the J end lost 3 bases, and 13 bases lay between the germline ends. CDR3 in DNA: TGCGCCAGCAGTGTGGGGTTAGAGGGCTACGAGCAGTACTTC. Its translation is CASSVGLEGYEQYF.

This chain uses TRBV5-6 with TRBJ2-5; D possibly uses TRBD1 or TRBD2 (5 bases each). V lost 0 bases, J lost 5 bases, and 14 bases lay in between. Per the germline V gene, CDR1 is SGHDT and CDR2 is YYEEEE. The CDR3 extends over 15 amino acids. CDR3 loop: CASSLASPWGETQYF. DNA for the CDR3: TGTGCCAGCAGCTTGGCGAGTCCTTGGGGGGAGACCCAGTACTTC.

V usage is TRBV28 and J usage is TRBJ1-2; D is unresolved. Germline CDR1 MDHEN, CDR2 SYDVKM. Trimming removed 6 bases at V and 0 bases at J, with 11 bases between. The CDR3 extends over 14 amino acids. The CDR3 nucleotides read TGTGCCAGCAGCCAATACACAGCTAACTATGGCTACACCTTC. Amino acids: CASSQYTANYGYTF.

This clonotype appeared a few times. The gene calls are TRBV19 and TRBJ2-7; 9 bases map to TRBD2. Germline V gene lookup returns CDR1 LNHDA and CDR2 SQIVND (reference sequence). V shed 5 bases, J shed 4 bases, and the junction held 9 bases outside the gene matches. The CDR3 loop spans 15 amino acids. CDR3 nucleotides: TGTGCCAGTAGTGACCAGCGGGAGGCGAAATACGAGCAGTACTTC. This sequence encodes CASSDQREAKYEQYF.

This clonotype was found a few times. The chain uses TRBV5-1 and TRBJ1-2; D remains ambiguous. The CDR3 loop spans 15 amino acids. Germline values: CDR1 SGHRS, CDR2 YFSETQ. V was pared by 2 bases and J by 4 bases, with 15 bases between. Written as DNA, the CDR3 is TGCGCCAGCAGCTTAACGGCCAGCGAGGGCTATGGCTACACCTTC. This gives the protein CASSLTASEGYGYTF.

This clonotype has more than one count but fewer than ten. This chain links TRBV7-2 with TRBJ2-1, with 7 nucleotides matching TRBD2. The germline CDR1 and CDR2 sequences are SGHTA and FQGNSA. V lost 5 bases, J lost 2 bases, and 6 bases stayed unmatched. The CDR3 consists of 15 residues. The CDR3 DNA follows: TGTGCCAGCAGCGCACGCGGGGGAGCCTACAATGAGCAGTTCTTC. Translation gives CASSARGGAYNEQFF.

This clonotype was seen only a few times. The chain has TRBV7-8 and TRBJ2-3, with unresolved D. Trimming shortened V by 5 bases and J by 0 bases, and 21 bases separated the two germline ends. The length of the CDR3 is 18 residues. The germline V gene encodes CDR1 SGHVS and CDR2 FQNEAQ. The CDR3 DNA reads TGTGCCAGCAGCATACGAACTCGGGCCGCTTCTAGCACAGATACGCAGTATTTT. The encoded protein is CASSIRTRAASSTDTQYF.

The rearrangement joins TRBV28 to TRBJ1-3; no clear D. Trimming removed 5 bases from V and 11 bases from J, with 13 bases in between. Looked up from germline, CDR1 is MDHEN and CDR2 is SYDVKM. This CDR3 has 12 amino acids. The CDR3 DNA follows: TGTGCCAGCAGTCTTCCCGGATACGCCATATATTTT. It yields the protein CASSLPGYAIYF.

This clonotype occurred a few times. V usage is TRBV19 and J usage is TRBJ2-7; D perhaps matches TRBD1 (5 bases). The germline gives CDR1 LNHDA, CDR2 SQIVND (reference sequence). Trimming took 3 bases from V and 2 from J, leaving 8 bases between them. CDR3 size: 13 residues. CDR3 sequence reads: CASSIAGPYEQYF. The CDR3 DNA sequence: TGTGCCAGTAGTATTGCAGGGCCCTACGAGCAGTACTTC.

The chain employs TRBV7-2 and TRBJ2-1; 8 bases are a match to TRBD2. The germline gives CDR1 SGHTA, CDR2 FQGNSA. Trimming took 0 bases from V and 11 from J; bases not matched to a gene: 6. CDR3 length: 14 residues. The CDR3 loop reads CASSLATGTRKQFF. The CDR3 DNA is TGTGCCAGCAGCTTAGCTACCGGGACTAGAAAGCAGTTCTTC.

The rearrangement links TRBV6-6 to TRBJ2-5; 8 nucleotides line up with TRBD2. The junction had 11 bases not matched to a gene; V was cut back by 6 bases and J by 5 bases. From germline, CDR1 is MNHNY and CDR2 SVGAGI (reference sequence). The CDR3 is made up of 15 amino acids. The CDR3 DNA reads as TGTGCCAGCAGCGGCACTATGACGGGAGGGGAGACCCAGTACTTC. It is translated as CASSGTMTGGETQYF.

The chain joins TRBV7-8 to TRBJ1-5; D gene unclear. This CDR3 is 14 amino acids long. Trimming shortened V by 2 bases and J by 2 bases, and 7 bases separated the two germline ends. Germline V lookup: CDR1 SGHVS, CDR2 FQNEAQ. This chain's CDR3 is CASSLLERNQPQHF. The CDR3 DNA follows: TGTGCCAGCAGCTTATTAGAGCGCAATCAGCCCCAGCATTTT.

The J gene is TRBJ2-2, the V gene TRBV2, with D hard to call. Germline V gene sequence: CDR1 SNHLY, CDR2 FYNNEI. The germline V and J ends were trimmed by 2 bases and 5 bases, with 12 bases remaining between them. CDR3 length: 15 amino acids. CDR3 nucleotides: TGTGCCAGCAGTGAAAATGGGATTGGGACCGGGGAGCTGTTTTTT. Residues: CASSENGIGTGELFF.

The chain joins TRBV11-2 to TRBJ2-7, with D possibly being TRBD1 (5 bases). Germline V lookup: CDR1 SGHAT, CDR2 FQNNGV. This CDR3 comprises 16 residues. V was pared by 5 bases and J by 2 bases, with 19 bases between. The CDR3 DNA reads TGTGCCAGCAGCCCAATCAAAGGGGTTGGGACCTACGAGCAGTACTTC. It specifies CASSPIKGVGTYEQYF.

At least ten counts were recorded for this clonotype. The gene calls are TRBV7-2 and TRBJ2-7; 12 positions match TRBD2. V was pared by 5 bases and J by 4 bases, with 6 bases of the junction left unmatched. This CDR3 is 15 amino acids long. Germline V gene lookup returns CDR1 SGHTA and CDR2 FQGNSA. The CDR3 coding sequence is TGTGCCAGCAGCCAGCTAGCGGGAGGGCTGTACGAGCAGTACTTC. The encoded protein is CASSQLAGGLYEQYF.

The CDR3 protein is CATGAGYEQYF. DNA of the CDR3: TGTGCCACCGGGGCGGGGTACGAGCAGTACTTC. J is TRBJ2-7 and V is TRBV7-9; D is perhaps TRBD2 (6 bases). Per germline, CDR1 SEHNR and CDR2 FQNEAQ (reference sequence). V lost 10 bases to trimming and J lost 4 bases, with 11 bases between them. The CDR3 sequence is 11 residues long.